These T cell receptor beta chains were read from a single sample in a study of blood T cell repertoires in COVID-19. Generated by immunoSEQ multiplex PCR, the TCRdb table keeps only in-frame clones and is missing some. The table lists a few hundred thousand clones, more than 75% of them singletons. Sequencing was performed on PBMCs or T cells enriched from blood (not recorded which). These receptors were taken from a woman aged 35 to 49 who had recovered from COVID-19. CDR3s include the opening cysteine and the closing phenylalanine or tryptophan. Each record gives: V gene, clone size, J gene, D gene, CDR3 DNA, CDR3 protein. D genes are given only for firm matches. Only part of the rows carry a size: once, few, many, or a class if the clone is expanded.

TRBV6-2/TRBV6-3	-	TRBJ1-5	TRBD1	TGTGCCAGCAGCTATACCTACCCCGACAGGGGCAATCAGCCCCAGCATTTT	CASSYTYPDRGNQPQHF
TRBV7-6	few	TRBJ2-7	TRBD2	TGTGCCAGCAGCTTAGTCGGGGAGGGCTACGAGCAGTACTTC	CASSLVGEGYEQYF
TRBV6-5	-	TRBJ1-1	-	TGTGCCAGCAGCCTAGGGGTTAACACTGAAGCTTTCTTT	CASSLGVNTEAFF
TRBV29-1	once	TRBJ1-1	TRBD1	TGCAGCGTTGCGGGACAGGCGGGGAACACTGAAGCTTTCTTT	CSVAGQAGNTEAFF
TRBV13	-	TRBJ2-7	TRBD1	TGTGCCAGCAGCCCCTTCGCAGGGGGCTCTCTGTACGAGCAGTACTTC	CASSPFAGGSLYEQYF
TRBV29-1	-	TRBJ1-1	-	TGCAGCGTTGCCGGGACATTGAACACTGAAGCTTTCTTT	CSVAGTLNTEAFF
TRBV18	-	TRBJ1-1	-	TGTGCCAGCTCACCCAAGCAACAGCCGGACACATCGGAAGCTTTCTTT	CASSPKQQPDTSEAFF
TRBV6-2/TRBV6-3	few	TRBJ2-2	-	TGTGCCAGCAGTTCAAGCGAACACACCGGGGAGCTGTTTTTT	CASSSSEHTGELFF
TRBV19	-	TRBJ2-1	TRBD2	TGTGCCAGTAATATATTAGGACTAGCGGACTACAATGAGCAGTTCTTC	CASNILGLADYNEQFF
TRBV9	-	TRBJ1-3	-	TGTGCCAGCAGCGCCGTAGGCAGGTCTGGAAACACCATATATTTT	CASSAVGRSGNTIYF
TRBV7-2	-	TRBJ1-5	-	TGTGCCAGCAGTTATTATAGCAATCAGCCCCAGCATTTT	CASSYYSNQPQHF
TRBV6-5	-	TRBJ2-3	-	TGTGCCAGCAGCAGGGATCATTTCACAGATACGCAGTATTTT	CASSRDHFTDTQYF
TRBV3-1/TRBV3-2	-	TRBJ2-1	TRBD2	TGTGCCAGCAGCCAAGGGTTAGCGGGAGGGTACAATGAGCAGTTCTTC	CASSQGLAGGYNEQFF
TRBV6-5	-	TRBJ1-5	TRBD1	TGTGCCAGCAGGAGACAGGGGGGTGGCAATCAGCCCCAGCATTTT	CASRRQGGGNQPQHF